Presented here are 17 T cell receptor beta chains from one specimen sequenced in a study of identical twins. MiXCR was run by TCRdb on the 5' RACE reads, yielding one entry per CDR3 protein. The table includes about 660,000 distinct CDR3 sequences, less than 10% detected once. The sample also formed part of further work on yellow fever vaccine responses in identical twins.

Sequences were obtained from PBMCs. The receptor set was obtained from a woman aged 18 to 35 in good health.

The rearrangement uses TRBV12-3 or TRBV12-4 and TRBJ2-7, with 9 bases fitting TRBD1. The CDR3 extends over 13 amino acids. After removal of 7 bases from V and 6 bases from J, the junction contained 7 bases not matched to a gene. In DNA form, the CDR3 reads TGTGCCAGCACAAGGGAGACAGGGGGCGAGCAGTACTTC. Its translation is CASTRETGGEQYF.

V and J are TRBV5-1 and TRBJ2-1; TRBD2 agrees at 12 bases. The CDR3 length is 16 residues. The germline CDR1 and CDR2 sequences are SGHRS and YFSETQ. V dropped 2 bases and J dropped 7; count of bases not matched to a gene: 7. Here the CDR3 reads CASSFPSGGAGNEQFF. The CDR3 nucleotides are TGCGCCAGCAGCTTCCCTAGCGGGGGGGCGGGGAATGAGCAGTTCTTC. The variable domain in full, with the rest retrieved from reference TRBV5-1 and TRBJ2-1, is KAGVTQTPRYLIKTRGQQVTLSCSPISGHRSVSWYQQTPGQGLQFLFEYFSETQRNKGNFPGRFSGRQFSNSRSEMNVSTLELGDSALYLCASSFPSGGAGNEQFFGPGTRLTVL.

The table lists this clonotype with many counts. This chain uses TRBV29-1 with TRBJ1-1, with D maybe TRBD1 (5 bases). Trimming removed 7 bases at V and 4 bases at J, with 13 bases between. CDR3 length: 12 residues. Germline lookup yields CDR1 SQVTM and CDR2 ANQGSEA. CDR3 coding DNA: TGCAGCGGCCTATGGGGCCCCACTGAAGCTTTCTTT. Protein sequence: CSGLWGPTEAFF.

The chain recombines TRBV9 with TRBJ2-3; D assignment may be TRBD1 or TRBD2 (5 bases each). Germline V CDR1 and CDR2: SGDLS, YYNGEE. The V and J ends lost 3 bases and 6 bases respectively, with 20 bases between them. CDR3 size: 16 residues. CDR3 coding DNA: TGTGCCAGCAGCGGAGAGGGGCGGGCCGTCCGCGATACGCAGTATTTT. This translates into CASSGEGRAVRDTQYF.

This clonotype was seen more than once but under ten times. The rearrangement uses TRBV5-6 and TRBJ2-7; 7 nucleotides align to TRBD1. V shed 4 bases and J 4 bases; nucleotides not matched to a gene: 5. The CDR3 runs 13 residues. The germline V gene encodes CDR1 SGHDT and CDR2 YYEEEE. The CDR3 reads CASSQDRKYEQYF. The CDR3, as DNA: TGTGCCAGCAGCCAGGACAGGAAATACGAGCAGTACTTC.

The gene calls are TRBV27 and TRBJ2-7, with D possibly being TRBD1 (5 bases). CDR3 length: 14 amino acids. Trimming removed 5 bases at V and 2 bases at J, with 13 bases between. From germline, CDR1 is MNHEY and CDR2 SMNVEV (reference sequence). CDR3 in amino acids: CASSVTRQPYEQYF. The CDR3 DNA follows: TGTGCCAGCAGTGTGACCCGACAGCCCTACGAGCAGTACTTC.

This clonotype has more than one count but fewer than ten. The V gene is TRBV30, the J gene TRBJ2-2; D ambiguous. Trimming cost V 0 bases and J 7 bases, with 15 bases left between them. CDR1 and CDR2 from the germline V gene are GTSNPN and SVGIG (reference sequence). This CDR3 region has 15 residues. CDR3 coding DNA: TGTGCCTGGAGTGTAAGGACCAATCGGAACGGGGAGCTGTTTTTT. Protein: CAWSVRTNRNGELFF. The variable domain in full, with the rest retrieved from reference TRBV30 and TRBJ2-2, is SQTIHQWPATLVQPVGSPLSLECTVEGTSNPNLYWYRQAAGRGLQLLFYSVGIGQISSEVPQNLSASRPQDRQFILSSKKLLLSDSGFYLCAWSVRTNRNGELFFGEGSRLTVL.

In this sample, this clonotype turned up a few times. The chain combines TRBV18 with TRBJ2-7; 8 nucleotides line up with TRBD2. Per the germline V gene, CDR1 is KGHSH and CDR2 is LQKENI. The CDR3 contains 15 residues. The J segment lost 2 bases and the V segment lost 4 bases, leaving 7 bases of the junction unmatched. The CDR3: CASSLPSGPTYEQYF. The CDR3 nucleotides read TGTGCCAGCTCACTTCCTAGCGGGCCTACCTACGAGCAGTACTTC.

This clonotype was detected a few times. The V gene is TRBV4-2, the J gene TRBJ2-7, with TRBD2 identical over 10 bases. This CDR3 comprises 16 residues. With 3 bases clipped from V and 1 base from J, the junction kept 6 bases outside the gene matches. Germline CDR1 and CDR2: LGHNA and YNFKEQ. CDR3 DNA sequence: TGTGCCAGCAGCCAGGAGACTAGCGGGCGATCCTACGAGCAGTACTTC. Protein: CASSQETSGRSYEQYF.

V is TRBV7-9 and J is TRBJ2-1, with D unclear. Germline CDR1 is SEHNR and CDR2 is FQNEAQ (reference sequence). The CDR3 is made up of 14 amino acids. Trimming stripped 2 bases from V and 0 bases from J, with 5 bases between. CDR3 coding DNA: TGTGCCAGCAGCTTATCGGTCTCCTACAATGAGCAGTTCTTC. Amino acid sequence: CASSLSVSYNEQFF.

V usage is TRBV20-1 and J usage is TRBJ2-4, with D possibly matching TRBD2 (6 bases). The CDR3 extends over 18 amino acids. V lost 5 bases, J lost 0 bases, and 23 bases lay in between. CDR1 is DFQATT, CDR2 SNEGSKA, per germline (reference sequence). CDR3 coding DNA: TGCAGTGCTGGACCTCCGGGACTTGGCAACCTAGCCAAAAACATTCAGTACTTC. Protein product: CSAGPPGLGNLAKNIQYF.

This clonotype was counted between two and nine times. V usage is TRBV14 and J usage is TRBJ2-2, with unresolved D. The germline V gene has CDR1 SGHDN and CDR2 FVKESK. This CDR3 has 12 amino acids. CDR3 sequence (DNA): TGTCCTAATAGGTTGTGCACCGGGGAGCTGTTTTTT. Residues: CPNRLCTGELFF.

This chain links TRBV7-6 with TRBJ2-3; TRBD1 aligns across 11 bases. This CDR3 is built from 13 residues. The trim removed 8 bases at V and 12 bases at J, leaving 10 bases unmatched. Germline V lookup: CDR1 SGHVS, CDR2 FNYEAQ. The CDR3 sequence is CASQSGTGGQQYF. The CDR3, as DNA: TGTGCCAGCCAATCCGGGACAGGGGGACAACAGTATTTT. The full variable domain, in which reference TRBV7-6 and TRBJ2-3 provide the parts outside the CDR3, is GAGVSQSPRYKVTKRGQDVALRCDPISGHVSLYWYRQALGQGPEFLTYFNYEAQQDKSGLPNDRFSAERPEGSISTLTIQRTEQRDSAMYRCASQSGTGGQQYFGPGTRLTVL.

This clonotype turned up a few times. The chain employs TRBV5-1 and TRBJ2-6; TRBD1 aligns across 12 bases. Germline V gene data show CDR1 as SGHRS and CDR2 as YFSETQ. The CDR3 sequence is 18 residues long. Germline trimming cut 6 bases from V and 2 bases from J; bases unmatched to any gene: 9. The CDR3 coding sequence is TGCGCCAGCAATGAACCGGGACAGGGGGCGACTGGGGCCAACGTCCTGACTTTC. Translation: CASNEPGQGATGANVLTF.

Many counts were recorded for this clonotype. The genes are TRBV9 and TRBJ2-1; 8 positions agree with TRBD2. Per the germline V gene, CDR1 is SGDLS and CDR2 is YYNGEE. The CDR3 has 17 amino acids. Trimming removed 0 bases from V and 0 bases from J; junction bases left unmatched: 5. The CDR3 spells CASSVATGGSSYNEQFF. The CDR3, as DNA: TGTGCCAGCAGCGTAGCTACGGGGGGGAGCTCCTACAATGAGCAGTTCTTC.

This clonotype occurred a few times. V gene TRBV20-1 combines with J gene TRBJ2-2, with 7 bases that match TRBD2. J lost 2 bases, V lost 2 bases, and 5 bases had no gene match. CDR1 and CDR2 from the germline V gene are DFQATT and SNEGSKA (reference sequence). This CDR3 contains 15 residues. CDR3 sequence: CSARWEGGNTGELFF. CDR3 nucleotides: TGCAGTGCTAGATGGGAGGGCGGAAACACCGGGGAGCTGTTTTTT.

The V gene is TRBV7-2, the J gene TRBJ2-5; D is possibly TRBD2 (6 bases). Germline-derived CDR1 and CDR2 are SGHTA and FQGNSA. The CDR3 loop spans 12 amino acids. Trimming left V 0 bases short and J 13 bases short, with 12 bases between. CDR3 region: CASSLAATSRYF. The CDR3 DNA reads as TGTGCCAGCAGCTTAGCGGCGACTAGTCGGTACTTC.